A single count supports the clone carrying this T cell receptor (beta chain). These data belong to a study of OX40 agonist ivuxolimab in advanced cancers. About the study: Dose-escalation subjects each had hepatocellular carcinoma, melanoma, renal cell or head and neck cancer. Prior anti-PD-1, anti-PD-L1 or anti-CTLA-4 therapy did not bar entry, and about 38% had some.

The repertoire was sequenced with immunoSEQ multiplex PCR; TCRdb's copy has only in-frame clones and lacks some. The sample lists 95,000 to 100,000 clones, roughly four fifths occurring once. V shed 5 bases and J 4 bases; nucleotides not matched to a gene: 3. CDR3 size: 13 residues. Per the germline V gene, CDR1 is SGHTA and CDR2 is FQGNSA. Peripheral blood came from all dose cohorts at three timepoints. Sequencing was performed on CD4+ or CD8+ T cells sorted from blood, taken in a trial of the OX40 agonist ivuxolimab. The sequence was collected from an adult with an advanced solid tumor such as melanoma, head and neck, liver or kidney cancer. The chain links TRBV7-2 to TRBJ2-3; 7 bases match TRBD1. This CDR3 reads CASSRDSPDTQYF. CDR3 bases: TGTGCCAGCAGCCGGGACAGTCCAGATACGCAGTATTTT.